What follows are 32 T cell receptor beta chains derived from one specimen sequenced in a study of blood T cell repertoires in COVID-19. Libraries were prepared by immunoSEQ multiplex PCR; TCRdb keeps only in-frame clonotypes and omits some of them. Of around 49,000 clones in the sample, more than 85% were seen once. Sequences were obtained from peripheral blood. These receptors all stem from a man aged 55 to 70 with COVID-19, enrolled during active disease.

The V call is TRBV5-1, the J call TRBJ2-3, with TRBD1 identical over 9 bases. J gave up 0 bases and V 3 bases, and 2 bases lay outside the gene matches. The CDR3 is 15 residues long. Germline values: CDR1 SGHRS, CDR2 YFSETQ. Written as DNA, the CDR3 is TGCGCCAGCAGCTCGGACAGGGGTAGCACAGATACGCAGTATTTT. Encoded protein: CASSSDRGSTDTQYF.

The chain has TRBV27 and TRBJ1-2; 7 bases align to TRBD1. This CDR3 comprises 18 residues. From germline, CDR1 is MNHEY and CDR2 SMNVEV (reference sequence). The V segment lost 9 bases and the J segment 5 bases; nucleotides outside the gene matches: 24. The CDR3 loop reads CASRTYGTVQAGMYGYTF. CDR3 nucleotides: TGTGCCAGTAGAACCTACGGGACAGTCCAGGCGGGGATGTATGGCTACACCTTC.

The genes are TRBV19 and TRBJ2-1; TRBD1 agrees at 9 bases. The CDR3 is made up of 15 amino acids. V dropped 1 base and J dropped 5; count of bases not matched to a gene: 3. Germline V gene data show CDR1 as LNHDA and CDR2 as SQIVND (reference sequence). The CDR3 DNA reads TGTGCCAGTAGTATAGCTCGGACAGGGGACAATGAGCAGTTCTTC. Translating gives CASSIARTGDNEQFF. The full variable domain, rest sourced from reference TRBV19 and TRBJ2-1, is DGGITQSPKYLFRKEGQNVTLSCEQNLNHDAMYWYRQDPGQGLRLIYYSQIVNDFQKGDIAEGYSVSREKKESFPLTVTSAQKNPTAFYLCASSIARTGDNEQFFGPGTRLTVL.

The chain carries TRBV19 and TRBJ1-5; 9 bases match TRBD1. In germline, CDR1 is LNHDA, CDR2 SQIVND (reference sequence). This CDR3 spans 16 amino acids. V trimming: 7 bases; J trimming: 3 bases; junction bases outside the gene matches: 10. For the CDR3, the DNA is TGTGCCAGTACTCCCCGACAGGGGGACAACAATCAGCCCCAGCATTTT. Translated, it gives CASTPRQGDNNQPQHF.

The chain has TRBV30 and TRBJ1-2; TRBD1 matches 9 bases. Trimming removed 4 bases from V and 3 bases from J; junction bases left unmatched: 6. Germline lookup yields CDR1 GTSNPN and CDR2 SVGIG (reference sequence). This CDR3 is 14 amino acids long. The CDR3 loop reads CAWTGTGSYYGYTF. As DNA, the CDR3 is TGTGCCTGGACCGGGACAGGGAGCTACTATGGCTACACCTTC.

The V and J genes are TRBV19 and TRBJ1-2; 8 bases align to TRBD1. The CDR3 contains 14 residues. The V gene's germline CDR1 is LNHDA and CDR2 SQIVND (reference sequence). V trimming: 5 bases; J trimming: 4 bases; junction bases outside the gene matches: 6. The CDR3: CASSPGQGRYGYTF. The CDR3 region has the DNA TGTGCCAGTAGTCCAGGACAGGGCCGCTATGGCTACACCTTC.

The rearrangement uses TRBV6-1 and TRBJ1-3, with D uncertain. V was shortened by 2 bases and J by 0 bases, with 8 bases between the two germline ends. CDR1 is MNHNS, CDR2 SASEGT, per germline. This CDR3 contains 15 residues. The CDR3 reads CASSESGSSGNTIYF. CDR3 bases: TGTGCCAGCAGTGAATCAGGCTCCTCTGGAAACACCATATATTTT.

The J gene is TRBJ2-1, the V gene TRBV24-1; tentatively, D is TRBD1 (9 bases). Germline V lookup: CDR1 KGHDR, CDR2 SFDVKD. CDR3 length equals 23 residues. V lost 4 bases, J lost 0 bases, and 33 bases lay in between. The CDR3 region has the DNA TGTGCCACCAGTGACTCGCCGGGACAGGGAGTCAGCGGGGGCTCCAGCTCCTACAATGAGCAGTTCTTC. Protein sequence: CATSDSPGQGVSGGSSSYNEQFF.

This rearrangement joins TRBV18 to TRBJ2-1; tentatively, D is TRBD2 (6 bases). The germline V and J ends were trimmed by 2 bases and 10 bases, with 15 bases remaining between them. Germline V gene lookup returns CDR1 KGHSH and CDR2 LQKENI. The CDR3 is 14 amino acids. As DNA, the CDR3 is TGTGCCAGCTCACCAAGCACAGCCAGCGGGGAGCAGTTCTTC. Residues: CASSPSTASGEQFF.

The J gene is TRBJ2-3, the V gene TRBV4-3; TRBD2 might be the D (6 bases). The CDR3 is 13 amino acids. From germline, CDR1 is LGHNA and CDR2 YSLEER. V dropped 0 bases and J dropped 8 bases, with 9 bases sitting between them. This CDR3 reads CASSQDRRGTQYF. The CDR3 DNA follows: TGCGCCAGCAGCCAAGATCGGAGGGGTACGCAGTATTTT.

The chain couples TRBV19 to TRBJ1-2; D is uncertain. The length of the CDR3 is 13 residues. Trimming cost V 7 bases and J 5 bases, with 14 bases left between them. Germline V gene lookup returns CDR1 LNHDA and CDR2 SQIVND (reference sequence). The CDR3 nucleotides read TGTGCCAGTAAAATGGGGAGACGGTATGGCTACACCTTC. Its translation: CASKMGRRYGYTF.

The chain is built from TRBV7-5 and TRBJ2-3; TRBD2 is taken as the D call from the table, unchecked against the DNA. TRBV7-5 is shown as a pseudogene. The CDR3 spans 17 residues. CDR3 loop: CARSFGRQTPEGDTQYF. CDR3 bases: TGTGCCAGAAGCTTTGGCCGGCAAACCCCGGAGGGAGATACGCAGTATTTT.

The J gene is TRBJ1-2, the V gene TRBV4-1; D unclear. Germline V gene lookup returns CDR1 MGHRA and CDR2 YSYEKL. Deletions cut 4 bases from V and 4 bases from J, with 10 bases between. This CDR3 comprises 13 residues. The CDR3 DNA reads TGCGCCAGCAGCCCCCTTTACTCCTATGGCTACACCTTC. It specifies CASSPLYSYGYTF.

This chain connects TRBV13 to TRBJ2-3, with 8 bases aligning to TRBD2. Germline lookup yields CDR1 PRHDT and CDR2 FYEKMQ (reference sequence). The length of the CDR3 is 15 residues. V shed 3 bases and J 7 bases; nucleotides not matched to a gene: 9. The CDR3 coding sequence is TGTGCCAGCAGCTTCCGAAGCGGGGGTTCAAATACGCAGTATTTT. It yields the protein CASSFRSGGSNTQYF.

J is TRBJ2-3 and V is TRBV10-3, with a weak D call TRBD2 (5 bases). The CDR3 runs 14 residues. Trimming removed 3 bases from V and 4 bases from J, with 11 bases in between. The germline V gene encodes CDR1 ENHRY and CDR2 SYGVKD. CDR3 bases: TGTGCCATCAGTGAAATAGGGAGCGCAGATACGCAGTATTTT. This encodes CAISEIGSADTQYF.

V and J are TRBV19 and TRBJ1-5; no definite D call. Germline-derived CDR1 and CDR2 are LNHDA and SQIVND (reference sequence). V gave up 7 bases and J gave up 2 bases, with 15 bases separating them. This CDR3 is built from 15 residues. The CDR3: CASTYEGRGNQPQHF. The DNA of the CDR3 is TGTGCCAGTACTTACGAGGGTAGGGGCAATCAGCCCCAGCATTTT.

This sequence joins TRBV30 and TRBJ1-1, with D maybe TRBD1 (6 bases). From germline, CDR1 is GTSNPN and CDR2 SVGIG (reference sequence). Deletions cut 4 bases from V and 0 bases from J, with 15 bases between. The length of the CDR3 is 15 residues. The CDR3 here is CAWTRLGQLNTEAFF. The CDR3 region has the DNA TGTGCCTGGACCCGTCTGGGACAACTGAACACTGAAGCTTTCTTT.

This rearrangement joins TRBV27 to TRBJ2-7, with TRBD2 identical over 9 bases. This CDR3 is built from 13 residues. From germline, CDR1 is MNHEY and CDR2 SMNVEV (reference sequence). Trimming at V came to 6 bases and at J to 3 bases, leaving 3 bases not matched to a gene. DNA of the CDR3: TGTGCCAGCAGATCTAGCGGGGTCTACGAGCAGTACTTC. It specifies CASRSSGVYEQYF.

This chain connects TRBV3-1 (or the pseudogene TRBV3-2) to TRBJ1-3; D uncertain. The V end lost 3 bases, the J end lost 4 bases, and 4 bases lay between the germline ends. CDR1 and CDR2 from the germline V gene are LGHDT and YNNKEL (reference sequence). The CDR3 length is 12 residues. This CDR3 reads CASSQRGNTIYF. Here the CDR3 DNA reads TGTGCCAGCAGCCAGAGGGGAAACACCATATATTTT.

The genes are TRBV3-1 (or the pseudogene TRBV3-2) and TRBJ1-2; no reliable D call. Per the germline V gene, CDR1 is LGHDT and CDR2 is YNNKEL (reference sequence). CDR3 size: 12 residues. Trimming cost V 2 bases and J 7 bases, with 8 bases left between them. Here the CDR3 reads CASSQLGGGYTF. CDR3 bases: TGTGCCAGCAGCCAACTAGGTGGTGGCTACACCTTC.

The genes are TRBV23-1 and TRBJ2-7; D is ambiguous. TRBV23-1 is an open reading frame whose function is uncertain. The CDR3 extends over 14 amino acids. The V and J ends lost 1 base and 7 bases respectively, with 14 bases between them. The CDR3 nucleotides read TGCGCCAGCAGTCAATATCCAGGCTCAAGAGAGCAGTACTTC. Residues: CASSQYPGSREQYF.

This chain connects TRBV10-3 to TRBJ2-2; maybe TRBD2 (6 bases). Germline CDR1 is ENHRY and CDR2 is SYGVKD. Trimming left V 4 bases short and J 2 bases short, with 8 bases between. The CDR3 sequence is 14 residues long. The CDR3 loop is CAISARENTGELFF. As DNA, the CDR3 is TGTGCCATCAGTGCGCGGGAAAACACCGGGGAGCTGTTTTTT.

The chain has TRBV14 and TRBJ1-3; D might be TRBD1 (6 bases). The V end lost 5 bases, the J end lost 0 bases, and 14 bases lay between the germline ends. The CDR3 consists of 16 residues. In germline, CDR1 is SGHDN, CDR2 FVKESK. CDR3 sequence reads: CASSFGTPSSGNTIYF. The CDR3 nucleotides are TGTGCCAGCAGCTTCGGGACACCTAGCTCTGGAAACACCATATATTTT.

CDR3 nucleotides: TGCGCCAGCAGCTTGGATCAGCCGAGCGACTATGGCTACACCTTC. This gives the protein CASSLDQPSDYGYTF. This chain joins TRBV5-1 and TRBJ1-2; D gene ambiguous. Trimming left V 0 bases short and J 3 bases short, with 12 bases between. The V gene's germline CDR1 is SGHRS and CDR2 YFSETQ. CDR3 length equals 15 residues.

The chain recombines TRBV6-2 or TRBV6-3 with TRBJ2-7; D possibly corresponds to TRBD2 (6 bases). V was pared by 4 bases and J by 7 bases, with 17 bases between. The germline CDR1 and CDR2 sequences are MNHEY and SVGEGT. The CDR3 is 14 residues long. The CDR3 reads CASSWGVGSGEQYF. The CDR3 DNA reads TGTGCCAGCAGTTGGGGGGTCGGGAGTGGGGAGCAGTACTTC.

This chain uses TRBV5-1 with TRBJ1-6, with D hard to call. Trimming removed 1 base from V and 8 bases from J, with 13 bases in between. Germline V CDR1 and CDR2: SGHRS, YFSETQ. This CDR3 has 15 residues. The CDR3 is CASSLTGIADSPLHF. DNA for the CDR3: TGCGCCAGCAGCTTGACCGGGATCGCGGATTCACCCCTCCACTTT.

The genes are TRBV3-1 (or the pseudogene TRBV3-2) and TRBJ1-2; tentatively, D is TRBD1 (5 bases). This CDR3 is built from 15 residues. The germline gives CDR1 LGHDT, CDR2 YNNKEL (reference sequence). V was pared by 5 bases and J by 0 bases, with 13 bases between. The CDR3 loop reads CASSDGHGANYGYTF. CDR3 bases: TGTGCCAGCAGCGATGGACATGGAGCTAACTATGGCTACACCTTC.

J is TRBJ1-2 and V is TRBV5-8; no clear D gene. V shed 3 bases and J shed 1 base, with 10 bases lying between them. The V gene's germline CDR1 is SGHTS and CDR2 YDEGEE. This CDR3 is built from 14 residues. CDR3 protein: CASSWMTNNYGYTF. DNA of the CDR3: TGTGCCAGCAGCTGGATGACAAATAACTATGGCTACACCTTC.

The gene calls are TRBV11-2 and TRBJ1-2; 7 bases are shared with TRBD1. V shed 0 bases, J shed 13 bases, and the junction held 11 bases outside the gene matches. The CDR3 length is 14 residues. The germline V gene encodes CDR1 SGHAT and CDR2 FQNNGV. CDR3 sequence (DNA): TGTGCCAGCAGCTTAGATTTGGGTAGACAGGGACCCACCTTC. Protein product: CASSLDLGRQGPTF. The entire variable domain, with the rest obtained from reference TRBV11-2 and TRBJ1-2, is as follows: EAGVAQSPRYKIIEKRQSVAFWCNPISGHATLYWYQQILGQGPKLLIQFQNNGVVDDSQLPKDRFSAERLKGVDSTLKIQPAKLEDSAVYLCASSLDLGRQGPTFGSGTRLTVV.

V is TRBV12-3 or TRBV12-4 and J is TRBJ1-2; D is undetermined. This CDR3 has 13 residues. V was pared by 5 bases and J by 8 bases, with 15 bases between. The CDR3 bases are TGTGCCAGCAGTCCCCTCCTTACGGGAGGCTACACCTTC. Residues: CASSPLLTGGYTF.

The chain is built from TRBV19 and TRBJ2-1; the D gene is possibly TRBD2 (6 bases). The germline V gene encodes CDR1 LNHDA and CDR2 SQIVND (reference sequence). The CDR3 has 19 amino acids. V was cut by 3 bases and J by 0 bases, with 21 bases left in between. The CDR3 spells CASSIEAFRGSSSYNEQFF. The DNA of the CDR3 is TGTGCCAGTAGTATTGAAGCCTTTCGGGGGTCGAGCTCCTACAATGAGCAGTTCTTC.

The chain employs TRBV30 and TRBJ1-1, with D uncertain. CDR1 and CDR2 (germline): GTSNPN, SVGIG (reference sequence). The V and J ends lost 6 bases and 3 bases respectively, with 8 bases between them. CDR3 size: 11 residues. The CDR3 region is CACRLYTEAFF. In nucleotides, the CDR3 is TGTGCCTGCCGACTGTACACTGAAGCTTTCTTT.